This is a list of T cell receptor beta chains from one sample in a study of blood T cell repertoires in COVID-19. Produced via immunoSEQ multiplex PCR; TCRdb's table is partial and in-frame only. The sample includes 200,000 to 250,000 clones, 75% to 85% seen only once; the top ten take roughly an eighth. The material sequenced was peripheral blood. The receptors were sampled from a human donor in a cohort sampled during active COVID-19. Both conserved end residues are part of each CDR3. A D gene is named only where the DNA matches it firmly. Expanded clones are given a class, and other clones once, few, many or no size at all.

TRBV27	-	TRBJ2-5	-	CASALVSQETQYF	TGTGCCAGCGCCCTGGTCAGCCAAGAGACCCAGTACTTC
TRBV21-1	-	TRBJ1-1	-	CASSTQGVDDTEAFF	TGTGCCAGCAGCACACAAGGGGTAGATGACACTGAAGCTTTCTTT
TRBV6-1	-	TRBJ2-5	-	CASSEWRLTAQETQYF	TGTGCCAGCAGTGAATGGCGTCTGACAGCCCAAGAGACCCAGTACTTC
TRBV5-6	-	TRBJ2-7	few	CASSLIMSSYEQYF	TGTGCCAGCAGCTTGATCATGAGCTCCTACGAGCAGTACTTC
TRBV19	-	TRBJ1-5	-	CASSELQAAGQPQHF	TGTGCCAGTAGTGAACTTCAAGCGGCCGGGCAGCCCCAGCATTTT
TRBV10-2	TRBD2	TRBJ2-2	-	CASKGTSGRTGELFF	TGCGCCAGCAAGGGGACTAGCGGGAGAACCGGGGAGCTGTTTTTT
TRBV5-6	-	TRBJ1-2	-	CASSLSYRGSRYGYTF	TGTGCCAGCAGCTTAAGTTATCGGGGTTCCCGCTATGGCTACACCTTC
TRBV28	-	TRBJ2-2	-	CASSDRGANTGELFF	TGTGCCAGCAGTGACCGGGGAGCGAACACCGGGGAGCTGTTTTTT
TRBV19	-	TRBJ2-3	-	CASSKRTENTDTQYF	TGTGCCAGTAGTAAAAGGACAGAAAACACAGATACGCAGTATTTT
TRBV19	TRBD2	TRBJ2-1	-	CASSIAAGGEYNEQFF	TGTGCCAGTAGTATAGCGGCGGGAGGAGAGTACAATGAGCAGTTCTTC
TRBV29-1	TRBD1	TRBJ2-7	-	CSVGDRNSYEQYF	TGCAGCGTTGGGGACAGAAACTCCTACGAGCAGTACTTC
TRBV5-1	TRBD1	TRBJ1-1	once	CASSLGDSRKAFF	TGCGCCAGCAGCTTGGGGGACAGCCGTAAAGCTTTCTTT
TRBV30	-	TRBJ1-2	-	CAWRLSGRGRGYTF	TGTGCCTGGAGACTATCGGGGAGGGGACGGGGCTACACCTTC
TRBV10-3	TRBD2	TRBJ2-1	-	CAISESTSGSSEQFF	TGTGCCATCAGTGAATCCACTAGCGGGAGCAGCGAGCAGTTCTTC
TRBV7-8	TRBD1	TRBJ2-7	-	CASSKHRDRAYEQYF	TGTGCCAGCAGCAAACACCGGGACAGGGCCTACGAGCAGTACTTC
TRBV4-2	-	TRBJ2-5	once	CASSQGRDNQETQYF	TGTGCCAGCAGCCAAGGCCGGGACAACCAAGAGACCCAGTACTTC
TRBV15	-	TRBJ1-2	-	CATSRDPGFDGYTF	TGTGCCACCAGCAGAGATCCGGGATTTGATGGCTACACCTTC
TRBV5-1	-	TRBJ1-6	-	CASSRRGGAHSPLHF	TGCGCCAGCAGCCGCCGGGGGGGTGCTCATTCACCCCTCCACTTT
TRBV2	-	TRBJ1-6	-	CASSEERPGFGPLHF	TGTGCCAGCAGTGAAGAAAGACCGGGATTCGGTCCCCTCCACTTT
TRBV29-1	TRBD2	TRBJ2-5	-	CSVEGAGRETQYF	TGCAGCGTTGAAGGAGCGGGAAGAGAGACCCAGTACTTC
TRBV28	-	TRBJ2-3	-	CASTWSDFSTDTQYF	TGTGCCAGCACGTGGAGCGACTTTAGCACAGATACGCAGTATTTT
TRBV19	TRBD1	TRBJ2-6	-	CASSIGTGEISGANVLTF	TGTGCCAGTAGTATAGGAACAGGGGAGATAAGTGGGGCCAACGTCCTGACTTTC
TRBV28	-	TRBJ1-1	-	CASRTQVRNTEAFF	TGTGCCAGCAGGACACAGGTCAGAAACACTGAAGCTTTCTTT
TRBV9	TRBD2	TRBJ2-3	many	CASSDGTSGPTDTQYF	TGTGCCAGCAGCGACGGGACTAGCGGACCGACGGATACGCAGTATTTT
TRBV6-2/TRBV6-3	TRBD1	TRBJ1-3	-	CASSLWTGASGNTIYF	TGTGCCAGCAGCTTGTGGACAGGCGCCTCTGGAAACACCATATATTTT
TRBV5-1	TRBD1	TRBJ2-7	-	CASSLGPGDSYEQYF	TGCGCCAGCAGCTTGGGGCCAGGGGACAGCTACGAGCAGTACTTC
TRBV5-8	TRBD2	TRBJ2-5	-	CASSLGLAGVKTQYF	TGTGCCAGCAGCTTGGGACTAGCGGGAGTGAAGACCCAGTACTTC
TRBV25-1	TRBD2	TRBJ2-7	-	CASSEYGSGGKKQYF	TGTGCCAGCAGTGAATATGGATCGGGAGGCAAGAAGCAGTACTTC
TRBV6-6	-	TRBJ2-7	-	CASSLWGGSSYEQYF	TGTGCCAGCAGCCTTTGGGGCGGTAGCTCCTACGAGCAGTACTTC
TRBV7-2	TRBD2	TRBJ2-2	once	CASSLNGGAGELFF	TGTGCCAGCAGCTTGAATGGGGGGGCCGGGGAGCTGTTTTTT
TRBV6-5	-	TRBJ2-7	-	CASRNDPGLYYEQYF	TGTGCCAGCAGAAATGATCCGGGACTTTACTACGAGCAGTACTTC
TRBV28	-	TRBJ2-3	-	CASSSRGQGGSGATDTQYF	TGTGCCAGCAGCTCGCGCGGGCAGGGGGGCAGCGGAGCCACAGATACGCAGTATTTT
TRBV2	-	TRBJ2-7	-	CASSLLAIEQYF	TGTGCCAGCAGTCTACTAGCCATCGAGCAGTACTTC
TRBV18	TRBD1	TRBJ1-4	-	CASSPLPTGANEKLFF	TGTGCCAGCTCACCCTTGCCGACAGGGGCCAATGAAAAACTGTTTTTT
TRBV28	-	TRBJ2-1	-	CASSLPTYYNEQFF	TGTGCCAGCAGTCTCCCCACCTACTACAATGAGCAGTTCTTC
TRBV19	TRBD1	TRBJ2-2	-	CASSKGQITGELFF	TGTGCCAGTAGTAAGGGACAGATCACCGGGGAGCTGTTTTTT
TRBV30	TRBD1	TRBJ2-4	-	CAWSGQGKNIQYF	TGTGCCTGGAGTGGACAGGGGAAAAACATTCAGTACTTC
TRBV20-1	TRBD1	TRBJ1-2	many	CSARTGEGYTF	TGCAGTGCCAGGACAGGGGAGGGCTACACCTTC
TRBV5-6	TRBD1	TRBJ1-6	-	CASSLDQRTGGNSPLHF	TGTGCCAGCAGCTTGGACCAAAGGACAGGGGGCAATTCACCCCTCCACTTT
TRBV30	-	TRBJ1-2	-	CAWNQGTGYGYTF	TGTGCCTGGAATCAGGGGACCGGCTATGGCTACACCTTC
TRBV7-8	TRBD2	TRBJ2-7	-	CASSLTSGSLDEQYF	TGTGCCAGCAGCTTGACTAGCGGGAGTCTAGACGAGCAGTACTTC
TRBV5-6	TRBD2	TRBJ2-1	-	CASSWGLAGGLGSYNEQFF	TGTGCCAGCAGCTGGGGACTAGCGGGAGGACTGGGCTCCTACAATGAGCAGTTCTTC
TRBV28	TRBD1	TRBJ1-2	-	CASSYQSGQGLYGYTF	TGTGCCAGCAGTTACCAGAGCGGACAGGGCCTCTATGGCTACACCTTC
TRBV24-1	TRBD2	TRBJ2-1	-	CATSDLTSGTSGSYNEQFF	TGTGCCACCAGTGATTTGACATCCGGGACTAGCGGATCCTACAATGAGCAGTTCTTC
TRBV4-1	TRBD2	TRBJ2-1	-	CASSQGQLALDNEQFF	TGCGCCAGCAGCCAAGGCCAACTAGCGCTAGACAATGAGCAGTTCTTC
TRBV20-1	-	TRBJ2-7	-	CSASRQYEQYF	TGCAGTGCTAGCAGACAGTACGAGCAGTACTTC
TRBV6-6	-	TRBJ2-7	-	CASSYSGQFNEQYF	TGTGCCAGCAGTTATTCCGGACAGTTCAACGAGCAGTACTTC
TRBV5-4	TRBD2	TRBJ2-7	once	CASSFALAVNTEQYF	TGTGCCAGCAGCTTTGCCCTAGCGGTAAACACCGAGCAGTACTTC
TRBV29-1	TRBD1	TRBJ1-3	-	CSAIGTAGNTIYF	TGCAGCGCTATCGGGACAGCTGGAAACACCATATATTTT
TRBV7-8	-	TRBJ2-2	-	CASSPRRFGELFF	TGTGCCAGCAGTCCGAGGCGGTTCGGGGAGCTGTTTTTT
TRBV5-1	TRBD1	TRBJ2-7	-	CASSSTGGPTDEQYF	TGCGCCAGCAGCTCCACAGGGGGCCCCACTGATGAGCAGTACTTC